This T cell receptor beta chain was sequenced during a study of shared clonotypes between healthy human individuals. Some clones are missing from TCRdb's copy, which holds only in-frame ones; the method was immunoSEQ multiplex PCR. This sample has about 1.5 million clones, with around 95% found just once. V lost 1 base, J lost 3 bases, and 10 bases lay in between. The CDR3 is made up of 15 amino acids. CDR1 LNHNV and CDR2 YYDKDF come from the germline V gene (reference sequence). J is TRBJ2-1 and V is TRBV15; D could derive from TRBD1 or TRBD2 (5 bases each). The TCR sequence derives from a man aged 25 to 40 in good health. Sequenced: naive CD4+ T cells sorted from blood. Described subset: CD45RA+ positively selected. The CDR3 loop reads CATSRGGTNYNEQFF. CDR3 in DNA: TGTGCCACCAGCAGAGGAGGGACGAACTACAATGAGCAGTTCTTC.